Described below is a single T cell receptor beta chain sequence and its context. Its antigen has not been determined. No base qualities exist here, and no much larger clone lies one base off it. The library was generated by 5' RACE. Sequencing instrument: Illumina HiSeq 2000. A universal primer binding site was introduced by template switching, and a unique molecular identifier was present in the final cDNA, enabling accurate counting of TCR cDNA molecules. First-strand cDNA for TCR alpha and beta chains was synthesized from specific primers in the conserved constant-segment region. To control for contamination, every cDNA library was double barcoded, receiving both a SMART-Mk sample barcode and Illumina barcodes. TruSeq adapter sequences and Illumina sample barcodes were added in two successive PCR steps. TCR alpha and beta cDNA libraries were sequenced on the Illumina HiSeq platform with custom primers. In the source study's methods: MiGEC was used to process raw reads and extract unique molecular identifiers, and MiXCR was used to find CDR3 positions. For each individual, recombination models were inferred using an EM algorithm with the repgenHMM and IGoR tools. Shared clonotype analysis was performed with the tcR package in R, normalizing sharing by the product of cloneset sizes. Out-of-frame nonproductive sequences were analyzed to study raw recombination free of thymic and clonal selection effects. The raw public reads went through TCRdb reprocessing: fastp at Q25, MiXCR clone calling, in-frame beta chains kept. Records with the same CDR3 protein are collapsed into one entry carrying the most frequent genes and DNA. The V and J calls come from TCRdb's annotation, not from the publication. The sample data list 1.5 million to 2 million distinct CDR3 sequences, and about 32% of these were observed just once. The leading ten clones occupy 0.27% of the sample.

The sample is drawn from a study of identical twins (dated by TCRdb to the mid-2010s). About the study as a whole: The study deep-sequenced TCR alpha and beta repertoires from monozygotic twins, unrelated adults of various ages and cord blood to test whether fetal clonotypes persist. Replicate twin experiments were performed at different times using different library preparation protocols to rule out contamination.

V is pared back by 4 bases and J by 0 bases, with 13 bases lying between the germline termini. The CDR3 goes from the cysteine to the phenylalanine over 15 residues. Of all the DNA, just the CDR3 is kept, 45 bases in frame from base 1. Sequences LGHDT (CDR1) and YNNKEL (CDR2) are obtained from the germline V gene (reference sequence). Overall results and qualifications from the work: Zero-insertion analyses could be partly confounded by invariant T cells such as MAIT and iNKT, though diverse VJ usage argued against such confounding for most clonotypes. In monozygotic twins, out-of-frame TCR alpha sharing was systematically underestimated by recombination models, although the models agreed with sharing between unrelated individuals. Conclusions relied on cross-sectional statistical analysis, since the same donors could not be followed over many years. Abundant cord blood beta clonotypes had fewer insertions, young adult naive repertoires showed a similar but weaker trend, and memory repertoires showed no such trend. A weaker excess of twin sharing was found in beta out-of-frame sequences because the signal-to-noise ratio was lowered by fewer shared sequences. Out-of-frame TCR alpha sequences shared between twins showed an excess of low generation-probability sequences compared with coincidental sharing between unrelated individuals.

Every donor in the study was a healthy Caucasian. This TCR was sampled from a newborn girl in good health. The sample was cord blood. The chain employs TRBV3-1 and TRBJ2-7, and possibly TRBD2, on 6 matching bases. This receptor has the CDR3 CASSLEGTFSYEQYF. The DNA reads as follows: TGTGCCAGCAGCCTAGAGGGGACTTTCTCCTACGAGCAGTACTTC.